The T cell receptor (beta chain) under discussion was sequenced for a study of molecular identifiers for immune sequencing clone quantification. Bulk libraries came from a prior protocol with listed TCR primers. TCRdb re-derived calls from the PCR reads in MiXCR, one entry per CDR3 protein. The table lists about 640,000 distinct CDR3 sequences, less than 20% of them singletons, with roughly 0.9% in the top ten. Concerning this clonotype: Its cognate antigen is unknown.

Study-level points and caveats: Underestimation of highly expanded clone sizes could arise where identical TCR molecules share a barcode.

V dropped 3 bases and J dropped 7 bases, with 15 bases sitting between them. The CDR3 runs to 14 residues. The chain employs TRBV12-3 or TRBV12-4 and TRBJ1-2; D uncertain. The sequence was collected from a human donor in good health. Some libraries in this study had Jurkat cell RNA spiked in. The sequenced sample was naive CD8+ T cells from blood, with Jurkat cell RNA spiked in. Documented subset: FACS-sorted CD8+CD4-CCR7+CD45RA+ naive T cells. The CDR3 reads CASSFRVVGGGYTF. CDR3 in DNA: TGTGCCAGCAGTTTCCGGGTAGTCGGTGGTGGCTACACCTTC.